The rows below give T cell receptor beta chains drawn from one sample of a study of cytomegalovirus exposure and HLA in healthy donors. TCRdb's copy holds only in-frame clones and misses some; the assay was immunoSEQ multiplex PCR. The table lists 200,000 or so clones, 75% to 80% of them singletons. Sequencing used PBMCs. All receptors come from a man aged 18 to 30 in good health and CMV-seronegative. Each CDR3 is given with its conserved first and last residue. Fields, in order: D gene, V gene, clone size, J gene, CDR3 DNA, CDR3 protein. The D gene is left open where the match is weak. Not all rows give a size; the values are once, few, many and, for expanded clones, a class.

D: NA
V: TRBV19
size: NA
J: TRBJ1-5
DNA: TGTGCCAGTAGTAGGGGGGACGGGGTTGGGCCCCAGCATTTT
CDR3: CASSRGDGVGPQHF

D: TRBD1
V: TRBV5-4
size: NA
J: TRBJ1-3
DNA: TGTGCCAGCAGCTCAGGGGGCGAAAACACCATATATTTT
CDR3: CASSSGGENTIYF

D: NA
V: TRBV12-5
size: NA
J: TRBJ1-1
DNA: TGTGCTAGTGGTTTGGCTGATTCCTTGGGGGCTGCGGGCACTGAAGCTTTCTTT
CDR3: CASGLADSLGAAGTEAFF

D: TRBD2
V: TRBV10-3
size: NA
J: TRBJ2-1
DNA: TGTGCCATCAAGGGAGGGGACGGCTACAATGAGCAGTTCTTC
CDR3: CAIKGGDGYNEQFF

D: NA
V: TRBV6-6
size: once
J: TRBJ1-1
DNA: TGTGCCAGCAATTGGGGGCACGGGACTGAAGCTTTCTTT
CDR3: CASNWGHGTEAFF

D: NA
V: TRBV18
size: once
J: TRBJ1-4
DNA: TGTGCCAGCTCACCAATGTCAACGGGTAATGAAAAACTGTTTTTT
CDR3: CASSPMSTGNEKLFF

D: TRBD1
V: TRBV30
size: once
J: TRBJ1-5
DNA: TGTGCCTGGAGCTTAAGTGGGACAGATTATCAGCCCCAGCATTTT
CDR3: CAWSLSGTDYQPQHF

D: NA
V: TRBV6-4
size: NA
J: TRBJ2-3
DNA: TGTGCCAGCAGTGACTCGAGTCTAGGAGGGAGTGATACGCAGTATTTT
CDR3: CASSDSSLGGSDTQYF

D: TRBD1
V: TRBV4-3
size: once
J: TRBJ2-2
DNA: TGCGCCAGCAGCCAAGGGACAGGGGTGTACACCGGGGAGCTGTTTTTT
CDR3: CASSQGTGVYTGELFF

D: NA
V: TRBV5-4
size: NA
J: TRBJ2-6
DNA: TGTGCCAGCAGTTTAGAACAGGGCCGAAACTCTGGGGCCAACGTCCTGACTTTC
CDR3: CASSLEQGRNSGANVLTF

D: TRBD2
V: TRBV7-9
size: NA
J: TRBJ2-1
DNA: TGTGCCAGCAGCTTAGGAGTAGCGGGGGGGAATGAGCAGTTCTTC
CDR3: CASSLGVAGGNEQFF

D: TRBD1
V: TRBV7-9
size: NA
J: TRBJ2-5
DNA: TGTGCCAGCAGCTTAGCGAGGGACAGGGCAGAGACCCAGTACTTC
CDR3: CASSLARDRAETQYF

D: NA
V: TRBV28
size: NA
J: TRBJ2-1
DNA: TGTGCCAGCAACCCGACAGAAATGGGCAACAATGAGCAGTTCTTC
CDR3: CASNPTEMGNNEQFF

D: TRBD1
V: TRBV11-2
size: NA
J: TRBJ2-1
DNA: TGTGCCAGCAGCTTAGAAAGAGGGGGCCCAACCTTCTACAATGAGCAGTTCTTC
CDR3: CASSLERGGPTFYNEQFF

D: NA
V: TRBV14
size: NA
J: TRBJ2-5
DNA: TGTGCCAGCAGCTTCGGAGTGTATGAGACCCAGTACTTC
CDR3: CASSFGVYETQYF